This T cell receptor beta chain was retrieved from a study of response to subunit inactivated influenza vaccine. Using its own MiXCR run on the RT-PCR reads, TCRdb lists one record per CDR3 protein. This table holds about 180,000 distinct CDR3 sequences, about 9% found once. This clonotype appeared a few times. The antigen is unknown. Study-level results: Researchers suggested that each seasonal influenza vaccination recruits few new T cells.

V was pared by 5 bases and J by 4 bases, with 10 bases of the junction left unmatched. Looked up from germline, CDR1 is MDHEN and CDR2 is SYDVKM. The CDR3 spans 16 residues. The source material was non-naive T cells sorted from PBMCs, sampled on the day of vaccination. This sequence joins TRBV28 and TRBJ2-2; 7 positions agree with TRBD1. This receptor was obtained from a man aged 50-59 years who received an inactivated influenza vaccine. The CDR3 nucleotides read TGTGCCAGCAGTCACCGACAGGGTAGAATCACCGGGGAGCTGTTTTTT. Its translation is CASSHRQGRITGELFF.